Sequencing of this TCR beta chain was carried out in a study of T cell repertoires in cytomegalovirus infection. Study results and limitations: HLA-C-restricted CMV clonotypes gave the most frequent clonotype in two of eight donors.

Using its own MiXCR run on the reads, TCRdb lists one record per CDR3 protein. The repertoire consists of fewer than 350,000 distinct CDR3 sequences, with roughly 16% occurring once and the leading ten covering around 12%. Germline V CDR1 and CDR2: MDHEN, SYDVKM. This CDR3 has 16 amino acids. The V and J ends lost 3 bases and 1 base, in that order; junction bases with no gene match: 3. This clonotype was found many times. Its antigen is unidentified. The clonotype comes from a human donor in good health (CMV status not recorded). Some clones in this sample may be carry-over from other donors' samples. V usage is TRBV28 and J usage is TRBJ2-1, with 10 bases identical to TRBD2. Sequenced material: PBMCs. The CDR3: CASSFLAGGSYNEQFF. CDR3 DNA: TGTGCCAGCAGTTTTTTAGCGGGGGGTTCCTACAATGAGCAGTTCTTC.